The sequence of this T cell receptor (beta chain) was determined in a study of technical replicates of blood from a few donors. This clone was found once. The protocol was immunoSEQ multiplex PCR, while the TCRdb copy is restricted to in-frame clones and leaves out a portion. This sample yields approximately 70,000 clones, of which roughly 92% are seen a single time; over 0.3% belongs to the top ten. CDR3 length: 14 residues. Trimming removed 5 bases at V and 1 base at J, with 11 bases between. The germline V gene has CDR1 MGHDK and CDR2 SYGVNS. The TCR was taken from a human donor in good health. The gene calls are TRBV25-1 and TRBJ2-5, with D hard to call. Sequenced: T cells isolated from PBMCs. The CDR3 region is CASSPSRIQETQYF. The CDR3, as DNA: TGTGCCAGCAGTCCCTCGAGGATCCAAGAGACCCAGTACTTC.